This TCR beta chain was documented in a study of shared clonotypes between healthy human individuals. Study information: Those who served as donors were a couple of women and three men between the ages of 18 and 49. Study-wide results and caveats: Having only a few donors restricted how much genetic and exposure-history diversity was captured.

Produced via immunoSEQ multiplex PCR; TCRdb's table is partial and in-frame only. The repertoire includes a few hundred thousand clones, around 80% of them detected once, and 12% sits in the top ten. Notes on this clone: Its antigen is as yet unknown.

The sample consisted of PBMCs. This receptor was identified in a woman between 40 and 50 years old in good health. Some clones in this sample may be carry-over from other donors' samples.

CDR3 DNA: TGTGCCAGCTCACCAACATGGGTAGGGGACGAGCAGTTCTTC. This encodes CASSPTWVGDEQFF. The chain is built from TRBV18 and TRBJ2-1, with D perhaps given as TRBD1 or TRBD2 (5 bases each). This CDR3 is 14 amino acids long. Germline V gives CDR1 KGHSH, CDR2 LQKENI. Trimming pared 2 bases from V and 10 bases from J, leaving 15 bases between.